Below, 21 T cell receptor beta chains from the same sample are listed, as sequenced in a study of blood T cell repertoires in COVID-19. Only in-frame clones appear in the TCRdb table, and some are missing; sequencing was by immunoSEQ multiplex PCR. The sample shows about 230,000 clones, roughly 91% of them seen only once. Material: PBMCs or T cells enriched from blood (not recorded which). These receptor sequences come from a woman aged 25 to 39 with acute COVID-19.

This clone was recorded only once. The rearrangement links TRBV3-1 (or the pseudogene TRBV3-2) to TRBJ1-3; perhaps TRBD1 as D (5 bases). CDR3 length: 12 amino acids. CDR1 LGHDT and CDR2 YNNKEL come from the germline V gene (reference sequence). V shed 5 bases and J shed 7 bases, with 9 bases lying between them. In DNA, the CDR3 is TGTGCCAGCAGCTTCAGGGCGAACACCATATATTTT. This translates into CASSFRANTIYF.

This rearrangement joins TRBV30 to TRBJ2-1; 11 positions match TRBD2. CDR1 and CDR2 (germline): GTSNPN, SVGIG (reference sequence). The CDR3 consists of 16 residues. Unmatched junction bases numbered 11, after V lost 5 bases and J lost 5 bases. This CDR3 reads CAWFSFSGGADNEQFF. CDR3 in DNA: TGTGCCTGGTTTTCCTTTAGCGGGGGGGCCGACAATGAGCAGTTCTTC.

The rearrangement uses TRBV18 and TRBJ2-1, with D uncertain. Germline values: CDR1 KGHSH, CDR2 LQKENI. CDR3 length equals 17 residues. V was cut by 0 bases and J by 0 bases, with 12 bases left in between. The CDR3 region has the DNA TGTGCCAGCTCACCACCGTCGGGTCCGAGCTCCTACAATGAGCAGTTCTTC. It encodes CASSPPSGPSSYNEQFF.

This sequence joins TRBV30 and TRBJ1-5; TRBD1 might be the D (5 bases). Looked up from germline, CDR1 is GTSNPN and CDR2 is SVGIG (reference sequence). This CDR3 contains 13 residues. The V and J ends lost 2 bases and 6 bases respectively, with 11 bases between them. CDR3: CAWSKDQGQPQHF. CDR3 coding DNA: TGTGCCTGGAGTAAAGATCAGGGTCAGCCCCAGCATTTT.

DNA for the CDR3: TGTGCCAGCAGCCAAGATCCTAGCGGGGGGACTAGCTCCTACAATGAGCAGTTCTTC. This encodes CASSQDPSGGTSSYNEQFF. The chain recombines TRBV4-2 with TRBJ2-1; 11 bases line up with TRBD2. The J segment lost 0 bases and the V segment lost 0 bases, leaving 7 bases of the junction unmatched. Germline lookup yields CDR1 LGHNA and CDR2 YNFKEQ. The CDR3 spans 19 residues.

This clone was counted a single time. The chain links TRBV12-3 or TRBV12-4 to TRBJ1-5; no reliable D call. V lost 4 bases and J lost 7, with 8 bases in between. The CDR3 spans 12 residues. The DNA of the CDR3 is TGTGCCAGCAGTTCCCCAGGACAGCCCCAGCATTTT. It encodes CASSSPGQPQHF.

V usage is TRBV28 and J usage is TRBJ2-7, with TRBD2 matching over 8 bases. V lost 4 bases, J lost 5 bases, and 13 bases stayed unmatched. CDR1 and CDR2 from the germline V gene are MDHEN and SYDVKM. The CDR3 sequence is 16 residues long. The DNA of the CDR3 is TGTGCCAGCAGTTACCTAGGGCTAGCGGGCGTACACGAGCAGTACTTC. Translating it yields CASSYLGLAGVHEQYF.

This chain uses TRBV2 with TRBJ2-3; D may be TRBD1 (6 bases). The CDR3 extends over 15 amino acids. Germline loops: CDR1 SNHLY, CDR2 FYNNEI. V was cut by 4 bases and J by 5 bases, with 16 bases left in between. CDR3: CASSGLTEGEDTQYF. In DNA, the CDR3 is TGTGCCAGCAGTGGGCTGACCGAGGGGGAAGATACGCAGTATTTT. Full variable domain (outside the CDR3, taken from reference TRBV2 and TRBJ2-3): EPEVTQTPSHQVTQMGQEVILRCVPISNHLYFYWYRQILGQKVEFLVSFYNNEISEKSEIFDDQFSVERPDGSNFTLKIRSTKLEDSAMYFCASSGLTEGEDTQYFGPGTRLTVL.

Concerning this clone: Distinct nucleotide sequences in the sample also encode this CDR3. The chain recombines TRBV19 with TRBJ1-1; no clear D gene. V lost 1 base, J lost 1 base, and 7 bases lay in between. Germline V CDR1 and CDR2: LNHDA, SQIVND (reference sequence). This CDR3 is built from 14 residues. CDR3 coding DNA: TGTGCCAGTAGTATAGGTGGCGGGAACACTGAAGCTTTCTTT. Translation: CASSIGGGNTEAFF.

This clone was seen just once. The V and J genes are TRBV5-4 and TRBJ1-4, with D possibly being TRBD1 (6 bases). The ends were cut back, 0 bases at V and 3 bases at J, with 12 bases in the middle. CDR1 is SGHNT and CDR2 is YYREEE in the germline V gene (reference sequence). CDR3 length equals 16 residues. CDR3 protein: CASSLDRALPNEKLFF. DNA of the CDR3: TGTGCCAGCAGCTTGGACAGGGCCCTGCCTAATGAAAAACTGTTTTTT.

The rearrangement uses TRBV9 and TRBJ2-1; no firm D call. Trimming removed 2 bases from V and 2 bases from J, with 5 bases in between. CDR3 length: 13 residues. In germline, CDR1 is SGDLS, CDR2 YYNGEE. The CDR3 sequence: CASSVTPYNEQFF. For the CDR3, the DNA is TGTGCCAGCAGCGTGACTCCCTACAATGAGCAGTTCTTC.

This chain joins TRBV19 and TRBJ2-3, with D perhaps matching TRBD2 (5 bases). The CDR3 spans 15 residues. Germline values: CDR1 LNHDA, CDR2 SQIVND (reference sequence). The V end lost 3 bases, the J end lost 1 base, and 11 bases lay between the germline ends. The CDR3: CASSIVGVGTDTQYF. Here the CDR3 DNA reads TGTGCCAGTAGTATCGTCGGGGTGGGCACAGATACGCAGTATTTT. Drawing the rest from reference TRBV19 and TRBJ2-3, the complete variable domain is DGGITQSPKYLFRKEGQNVTLSCEQNLNHDAMYWYRQDPGQGLRLIYYSQIVNDFQKGDIAEGYSVSREKKESFPLTVTSAQKNPTAFYLCASSIVGVGTDTQYFGPGTRLTVL.

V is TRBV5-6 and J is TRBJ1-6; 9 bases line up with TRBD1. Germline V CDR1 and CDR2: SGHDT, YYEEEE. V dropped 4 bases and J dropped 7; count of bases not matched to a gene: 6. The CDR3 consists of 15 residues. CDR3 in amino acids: CASSGGTGRNSPLHF. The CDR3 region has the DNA TGTGCCAGCAGCGGCGGGACAGGGCGAAATTCACCCCTCCACTTT.

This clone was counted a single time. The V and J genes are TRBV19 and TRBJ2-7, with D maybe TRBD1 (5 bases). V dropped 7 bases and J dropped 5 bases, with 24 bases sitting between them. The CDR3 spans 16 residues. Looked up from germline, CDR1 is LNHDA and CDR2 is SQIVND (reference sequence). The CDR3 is CASMDNSPYRRNEQYF. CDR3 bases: TGTGCCAGTATGGACAACTCACCCTATCGGAGAAACGAGCAGTACTTC.

The CDR3 is CASSLGGATVANEKLFF. DNA for the CDR3: TGCGCCAGCAGCTTGGGGGGAGCTACGGTGGCTAATGAAAAACTGTTTTTT. The V gene is TRBV5-1, the J gene TRBJ1-4, with unresolved D. The CDR3 loop spans 17 amino acids. The V end lost 0 bases, the J end lost 3 bases, and 15 bases lay between the germline ends. CDR1 is SGHRS, CDR2 YFSETQ, per germline. Full variable domain (rest looked up from reference TRBV5-1 and TRBJ1-4): KAGVTQTPRYLIKTRGQQVTLSCSPISGHRSVSWYQQTPGQGLQFLFEYFSETQRNKGNFPGRFSGRQFSNSRSEMNVSTLELGDSALYLCASSLGGATVANEKLFFGSGTQLSVL.

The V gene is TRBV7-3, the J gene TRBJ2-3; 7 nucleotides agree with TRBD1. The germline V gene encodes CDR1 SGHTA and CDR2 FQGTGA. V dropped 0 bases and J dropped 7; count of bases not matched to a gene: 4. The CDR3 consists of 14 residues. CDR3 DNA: TGTGCCAGCAGCTTAACCACGACAGGGCATACGCAGTATTTT. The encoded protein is CASSLTTTGHTQYF.

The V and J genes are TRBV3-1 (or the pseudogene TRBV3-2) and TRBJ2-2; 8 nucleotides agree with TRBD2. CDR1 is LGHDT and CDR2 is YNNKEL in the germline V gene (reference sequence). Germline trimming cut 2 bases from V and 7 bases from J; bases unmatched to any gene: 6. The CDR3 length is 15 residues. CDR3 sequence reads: CASSQTTGGYGELFF. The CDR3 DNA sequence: TGTGCCAGCAGCCAAACGACGGGAGGGTACGGGGAGCTGTTTTTT.

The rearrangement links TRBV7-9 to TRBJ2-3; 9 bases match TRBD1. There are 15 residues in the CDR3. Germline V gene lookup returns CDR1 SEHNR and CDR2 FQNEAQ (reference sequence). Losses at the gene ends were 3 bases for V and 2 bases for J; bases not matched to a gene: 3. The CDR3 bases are TGTGCCAGCAGCTTTGACAGGGGGTTCACAGATACGCAGTATTTT. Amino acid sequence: CASSFDRGFTDTQYF.

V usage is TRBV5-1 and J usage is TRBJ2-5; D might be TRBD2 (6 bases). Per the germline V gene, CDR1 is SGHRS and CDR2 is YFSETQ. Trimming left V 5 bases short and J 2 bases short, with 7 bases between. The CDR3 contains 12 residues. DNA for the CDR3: TGCGCCAGCAGAGCGGGTCAAGAGACCCAGTACTTC. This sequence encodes CASRAGQETQYF. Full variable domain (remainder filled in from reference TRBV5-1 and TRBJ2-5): KAGVTQTPRYLIKTRGQQVTLSCSPISGHRSVSWYQQTPGQGLQFLFEYFSETQRNKGNFPGRFSGRQFSNSRSEMNVSTLELGDSALYLCASRAGQETQYFGPGTRLLVL.

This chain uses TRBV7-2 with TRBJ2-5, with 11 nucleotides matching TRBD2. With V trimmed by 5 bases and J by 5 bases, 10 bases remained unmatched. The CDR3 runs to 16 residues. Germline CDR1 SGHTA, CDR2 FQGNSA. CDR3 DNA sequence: TGTGCCAGCAGCCTAAAAACTAGCGGGGGCGGGGAGACCCAGTACTTC. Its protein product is CASSLKTSGGGETQYF.

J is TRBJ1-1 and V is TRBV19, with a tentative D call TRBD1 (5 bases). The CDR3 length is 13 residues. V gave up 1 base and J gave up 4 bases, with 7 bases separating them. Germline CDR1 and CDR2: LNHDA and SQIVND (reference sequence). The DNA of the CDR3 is TGTGCCAGTAGTATAGGCAGGGCCACTGAAGCTTTCTTT. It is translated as CASSIGRATEAFF.